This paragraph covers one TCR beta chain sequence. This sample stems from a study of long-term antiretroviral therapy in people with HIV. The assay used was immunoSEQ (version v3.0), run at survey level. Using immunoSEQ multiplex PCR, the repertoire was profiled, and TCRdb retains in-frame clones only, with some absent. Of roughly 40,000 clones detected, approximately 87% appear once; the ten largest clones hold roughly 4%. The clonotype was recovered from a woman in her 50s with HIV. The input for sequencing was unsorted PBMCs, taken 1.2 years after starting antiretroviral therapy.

The CDR3 is CASSKGRGRTEAFF. The CDR3 DNA sequence: TGTGCCAGCAGCAAGGGGCGGGGGCGGACTGAAGCTTTCTTT. The chain recombines TRBV7-3 with TRBJ1-1, with a weak D call TRBD1 (6 bases). The CDR3 has 14 amino acids. Trimming removed 5 bases from V and 5 bases from J, with 15 bases in between. Germline CDR1 and CDR2: SGHTA and FQGTGA.